This note documents a single TCR beta chain sequence. Clones were read by immunoSEQ multiplex PCR, and TCRdb kept only the in-frame ones, dropping some. The table has about 150,000 clones, 90% to 95% seen once. This specimen belongs to a study of control samples from healthy donors and cancer patients. Per germline, CDR1 DFQATT and CDR2 SNEGSKA (reference sequence). Trimming took 5 bases from V and 14 from J, leaving 18 bases between them. The CDR3 spans 11 residues. V is TRBV20-1 and J is TRBJ1-2; unclear D gene. Material: blood. This TCR was recovered from a woman under 30 in good health. DNA for the CDR3: TGCAGTGCTTCCGAACTGATGTCTACAACCTTC. This sequence encodes CSASELMSTTF.